The 5 T cell receptor beta chains below all came from one sample that was sequenced in a study of cytomegalovirus exposure and HLA in healthy donors. Primers: 60 Vbeta forward and 13 Jbeta reverse. The repertoire was sequenced with immunoSEQ multiplex PCR; TCRdb's copy has only in-frame clones and lacks some. In the table there are some 190,000 clones, over 75% of which are singletons. Sequencing input: PBMCs. These receptor sequences come from a man between 18 and 35 years old in good health and CMV-seronegative.

V and J are TRBV18 and TRBJ1-1; 11 positions match TRBD1. There are 18 residues in the CDR3. With 3 bases clipped from V and 4 bases from J, the junction kept 13 bases outside the gene matches. Germline V gives CDR1 KGHSH, CDR2 LQKENI. The CDR3 is CASSPMRTGGSGGTEAFF. DNA for the CDR3: TGTGCCAGCTCACCGATGAGGACAGGGGGCTCTGGTGGCACTGAAGCTTTCTTT.

The V gene is TRBV7-6, the J gene TRBJ2-3; 15 positions match TRBD2. V shed 4 bases, J shed 4 bases, and the junction held 3 bases outside the gene matches. Germline-derived CDR1 and CDR2 are SGHVS and FNYEAQ. This CDR3 has 16 residues. The CDR3 protein is CASSSWTSGRADTQYF. CDR3 DNA: TGTGCCAGCAGCTCTTGGACTAGCGGGAGGGCAGATACGCAGTATTTT.

The CDR3 reads CASSLDLSRDTAFF. DNA for the CDR3: TGCGCCAGCAGCTTGGATTTGAGCCGGGACACGGCTTTCTTT. The genes are TRBV5-1 and TRBJ1-1, with a possible D match to TRBD1 (6 bases). This CDR3 region has 14 residues. Deletions cut 0 bases from V and 11 bases from J, with 17 bases between. Germline V lookup: CDR1 SGHRS, CDR2 YFSETQ.

CDR3 loop: CASSLGQAAYEQYF. The CDR3 DNA sequence: TGCGCCAGCAGCTTGGGACAGGCAGCCTACGAGCAGTACTTC. The chain uses TRBV5-1 and TRBJ2-7; D may be TRBD1 (6 bases). V gave up 0 bases and J gave up 2 bases, with 9 bases separating them. This CDR3 is 14 amino acids long. Per the germline V gene, CDR1 is SGHRS and CDR2 is YFSETQ.

CDR3 in DNA: TGTGCCAGCAGTTTCGGACAGGGGATTGGCTACACCTTC. Residues: CASSFGQGIGYTF. The chain has TRBV28 and TRBJ1-2; 9 bases line up with TRBD1. The V segment lost 3 bases and the J segment 7 bases; nucleotides outside the gene matches: 3. Germline V gene data show CDR1 as MDHEN and CDR2 as SYDVKM. CDR3 size: 13 residues.